The next 21 T cell receptor beta chains were all read from a single sample in a study of T cells in Graves' hyperthyroidism and ophthalmopathy. Amplification yielded TCR beta CDR3 regions, with RNA transcripts as the source. Initially, a first-round RT-PCR of the TCR CDR3 employed the HTBI primer set. One entry per CDR3 protein, called by TCRdb with MiXCR from the multiplex PCR reads. The sample carries approximately 500,000 distinct CDR3 sequences, around 46% recorded once. The sequenced material came from peripheral blood or thyroid tissue (not recorded which). The receptors originated from a woman aged 18-29 years with Graves' hyperthyroidism.

In this sample, this clonotype turned up many times. The CDR3 bases are TGCAGTGCGTTAGCTACGGGAACATTACGCACCATATATTTT. Residues: CSALATGTLRTIYF. The chain employs TRBV20-1 and TRBJ1-3; D uncertain. V dropped 6 bases and J dropped 9 bases, with 21 bases sitting between them. The CDR3 covers 14 residues. Germline CDR1 is DFQATT and CDR2 is SNEGSKA (reference sequence).

The chain joins TRBV25-1 to TRBJ1-5, with TRBD1 identical over 7 bases. Germline loops: CDR1 MGHDK, CDR2 SYGVNS. This CDR3 comprises 11 residues. The ends lost 10 bases at V and 7 bases at J; junction bases unmatched: 4. DNA of the CDR3: TGTGCCACCCAGGGGGGGCAGCCCCAGCATTTT. Protein product: CATQGGQPQHF.

The chain uses TRBV2 and TRBJ1-4; 7 bases are a match to TRBD1. Germline assignment: CDR1 SNHLY and CDR2 FYNNEI. CDR3 length: 17 amino acids. Unmatched junction bases numbered 10, after V lost 6 bases and J lost 0 bases. The CDR3 reads CASRPRGGLTTNEKLFF. In DNA form, the CDR3 reads TGTGCCAGCAGGCCCAGGGGGGGACTAACAACTAATGAAAAACTGTTTTTT.

The J gene is TRBJ1-5, the V gene TRBV7-9, with TRBD1 matching over 7 bases. Germline values: CDR1 SEHNR, CDR2 FQNEAQ (reference sequence). Trimming removed 4 bases from V and 14 bases from J; junction bases left unmatched: 8. The CDR3 contains 12 residues. The CDR3 loop reads CASSSGRGYEHF. The CDR3 DNA follows: TGTGCCAGCAGCTCCGGCAGGGGGTACGAGCATTTT.

This clonotype showed up many times. The chain carries TRBV19 and TRBJ1-2; 12 nucleotides match TRBD1. Germline V gives CDR1 LNHDA, CDR2 SQIVND (reference sequence). V was clipped by 7 bases and J by 8 bases; unmatched bases: 14. The CDR3 consists of 16 residues. The CDR3 coding sequence is TGTGCCAGTAATCCCCCCGGGACAGGGGGCGCTACGGGCTACACCTTC. Its translation: CASNPPGTGGATGYTF.

This clonotype came up many times. This sequence joins TRBV12-3 or TRBV12-4 and TRBJ1-2; tentative D call: TRBD1 (5 bases). CDR3 length equals 17 residues. V lost 4 bases, J lost 5 bases, and 23 bases lay in between. The CDR3 region has the DNA TGTGCCAGCAGTTCTACGTTCGGGACCGGCCGAGAGTATGGCTACACCTTC. It is translated as CASSSTFGTGREYGYTF.

This rearrangement joins TRBV10-3 to TRBJ1-1; D is ambiguous. The CDR3 runs to 13 residues. The germline V gene has CDR1 ENHRY and CDR2 SYGVKD. V lost 6 bases to trimming and J lost 8 bases, with 16 bases between them. The CDR3 region is CAISEGLGEEAFF. In DNA, the CDR3 is TGTGCCATCAGCGAAGGACTGGGAGAGGAAGCTTTCTTT.

This chain uses TRBV19 with TRBJ1-2; TRBD1 aligns across 11 bases. Germline V gene data show CDR1 as LNHDA and CDR2 as SQIVND (reference sequence). The length of the CDR3 is 13 residues. The V segment lost 8 bases and the J segment 6 bases; nucleotides outside the gene matches: 5. CDR3 in DNA: TGTGCCAGTTTTCGGACAGGGGGCGATGGCTACACCTTC. This sequence encodes CASFRTGGDGYTF. The full variable domain, rest sourced from reference TRBV19 and TRBJ1-2, is DGGITQSPKYLFRKEGQNVTLSCEQNLNHDAMYWYRQDPGQGLRLIYYSQIVNDFQKGDIAEGYSVSREKKESFPLTVTSAQKNPTAFYLCASFRTGGDGYTFGSGTRLTVV.

The rearrangement uses TRBV15 and TRBJ1-1; D possibly corresponds to TRBD1 (5 bases). Germline V CDR1 and CDR2: LNHNV, YYDKDF (reference sequence). Trimming left V 0 bases short and J 4 bases short, with 12 bases between. The length of the CDR3 is 15 residues. The CDR3, as DNA: TGTGCCACCAGCAGAGAAGTAGGGGCGGTCACTGAAGCTTTCTTT. Encoded protein: CATSREVGAVTEAFF.

This clonotype has a count of ten or more. The chain couples TRBV24-1 to TRBJ2-5, with D possibly matching TRBD2 (6 bases). The CDR3 has 14 amino acids. The ends were cut back, 8 bases at V and 5 bases at J, with 17 bases in the middle. Germline V lookup: CDR1 KGHDR, CDR2 SFDVKD. Here the CDR3 reads CATTMTRRVETQYF. The DNA for the CDR3 is TGTGCCACCACTATGACCCGGAGGGTTGAGACCCAGTACTTC.

A word on this clonotype: A much more abundant neighbour one base away suggests this may be a read error. The CDR3 end shows no conserved phenylalanine or tryptophan, and so a read error is likely. The chain has TRBV7-2 and TRBJ2-7; D perhaps matches TRBD2 (5 bases). CDR1 is SGHTA and CDR2 is FQGNSA in the germline V gene. The CDR3 spans 15 residues. The V and J ends lost 1 base and 3 bases respectively, with 13 bases between them. The CDR3 spells CASSLEERRLYEQYL. DNA for the CDR3: TGTGCCAGCAGCTTAGAGGAGCGGAGACTCTACGAGCAGTACCTC.

CDR3 DNA: TGTGCCAGCAGTGATAGCGGGGGATCCCCCCTCCACTTT. Translating it yields CASSDSGGSPLHF. The V and J genes are TRBV2 and TRBJ1-6, with D perhaps TRBD1 (5 bases). Germline V gives CDR1 SNHLY, CDR2 FYNNEI. The V end lost 3 bases, the J end lost 13 bases, and 13 bases lay between the germline ends. The CDR3 is 13 amino acids.

This clonotype was counted many times. The rearrangement joins TRBV12-3 or TRBV12-4 to TRBJ1-1; D is possibly TRBD1 (5 bases). Trimming left V 6 bases short and J 8 bases short, with 13 bases between. The CDR3 loop spans 12 amino acids. CDR3 in DNA: TGTGCCAGCAGCCCGGGGGGTGGGGAAGCTTTCTTT. Its translation is CASSPGGGEAFF.

J is TRBJ1-1 and V is TRBV11-2; 11 bases match TRBD1. After removal of 1 base from V and 2 bases from J, the junction contained 6 bases not matched to a gene. CDR3 size: 17 residues. The germline V gene encodes CDR1 SGHAT and CDR2 FQNNGV. CDR3 nucleotide sequence: TGTGCCAGCAGCTTAGTAGGGACAGGGGGTCCCAACACTGAAGCTTTCTTT. Translating it yields CASSLVGTGGPNTEAFF.

Turning to this clonotype: The junction departs from the called germline gene at one end, perhaps through a read error. J is TRBJ2-2 and V is TRBV7-7; D is perhaps TRBD1 (6 bases). CDR1 is SSHAT and CDR2 is FNYEAQ in the germline V gene (reference sequence). This CDR3 contains 14 residues. The CDR3 here is CASSLVTGSGEQFF. The CDR3 DNA follows: TGTGCCAGCAGCTTGGTTACAGGGTCCGGGGAGCAGTTCTTT.

About this clonotype: Possible read error: a much larger clone is one base away. The CDR3 nucleotides are TGTGATAGCGGTCCTACCGGGACAGGAACAATTGAAGCTTTCTTT. It translates to CDSGPTGTGTIEAFF. The genes are TRBV12-5 and TRBJ1-1, with 8 nucleotides matching TRBD1. Germline values: CDR1 LGHNT, CDR2 FRNRAP. The CDR3 extends over 15 amino acids. The full variable domain, its missing parts supplied by reference TRBV12-5 and TRBJ1-1, is DARVTQTPRHKVTEMGQEVTMRCQPILGHNTVFWYRQTMMQGLELLAYFRNRAPLDDSGMPKDRFSAEMPDATLATLKIQPSEPRDSAVYFCDSGPTGTGTIEAFFGQGTRLTVV.

The V and J genes are TRBV2 and TRBJ2-5, with TRBD2 as a possible D gene (5 bases). The CDR3 is 13 residues long. With 3 bases removed from V and 3 bases from J, the gap between germline ends came to 8 bases. CDR1 is SNHLY, CDR2 FYNNEI, per germline. This chain's CDR3 is CASSEEVEETQYF. CDR3 in DNA: TGTGCCAGCAGTGAGGAGGTTGAAGAGACCCAGTACTTC.

Regarding this clonotype: Mismatch with germline at one junction end may stem from a read error. The chain has TRBV6-5 and TRBJ1-1; D remains ambiguous. Per germline, CDR1 MNHEY and CDR2 SVGAGI. CDR3 length: 13 residues. The CDR3 is CAGSSRQNTEAFF. CDR3 bases: TGTGCCGGCAGTTCGCGACAGAACACTGAAGCTTTCTTT.

The chain combines TRBV7-2 with TRBJ1-1, with 7 bases aligning to TRBD1. Germline CDR1 reads SGHTA; CDR2 reads FQGNSA. CDR3 length equals 16 residues. The ends lost 1 base at V and 5 bases at J; junction bases unmatched: 10. CDR3 sequence: CASSLGQPQGGTEAFF. As DNA, the CDR3 is TGTGCCAGCAGCTTAGGGCAGCCCCAGGGGGGAACTGAAGCTTTCTTT.

Many counts were recorded for this clonotype. DNA for the CDR3: TGTGCCAGCGGTCTTTCGCGGAGGGAGCAGTACTTC. Translation: CASGLSRREQYF. The chain has TRBV6-6 and TRBJ2-7; tentatively, D is TRBD2 (5 bases). The ends were cut back, 8 bases at V and 7 bases at J, with 15 bases in the middle. The CDR3 contains 12 residues. Per germline, CDR1 MNHNY and CDR2 SVGAGI (reference sequence).

V gene TRBV15 combines with J gene TRBJ1-5; tentatively, D is TRBD1 (5 bases). Trimming shortened V by 6 bases and J by 10 bases, and 10 bases separated the two germline ends. Germline values: CDR1 LNHNV, CDR2 YYDKDF (reference sequence). This CDR3 is 11 amino acids long. CDR3 amino acids: CATSLDRPQHF. CDR3 bases: TGTGCCACCAGTCTCGACAGACCCCAGCATTTT. Complete variable domain (other parts from reference TRBV15 and TRBJ1-5): DAMVIQNPRYQVTQFGKPVTLSCSQTLNHNVMYWYQQKSSQAPKLLFHYYDKDFNNEADTPDNFQSRRPNTSFCFLDIRSPGLGDTAMYLCATSLDRPQHFGDGTRLSIL.